This T cell receptor (beta chain) derives from a study of identical twins. Study-level findings and limits: Excess sharing between twins was weaker in beta out-of-frame sequences.

This clonotype was seen only a few times. Its antigen remains unknown. This CDR3 is 15 amino acids long. Trimming pared 0 bases from V and 2 bases from J, leaving 13 bases between. Germline CDR1 reads SQVTM; CDR2 reads ANQGSEA. After template switching added a universal primer site, the resulting cDNA carried unique molecular identifiers. MiXCR was run by TCRdb on the 5' RACE reads, yielding one entry per CDR3 protein. This sample yields a few hundred thousand distinct CDR3 sequences, of which about 12% are seen a single time; 7.2% belongs to the top ten. This same sample was also part of a study on yellow fever vaccine responses in identical twins. Per that study: Twins' vaccine T cell responses were reported to seem partly convergent and partly personalized.

The chain combines TRBV29-1 with TRBJ1-2; a possible D gene is TRBD1 (5 bases). Sequenced: CD8+ T cells sorted from blood. The receptor comes from a woman aged 18-29 years in good health. This CDR3 is CSVEDRWGSNYGYTF. CDR3 DNA: TGCAGCGTTGAAGATCGATGGGGCTCAAACTATGGCTACACCTTC.